The source of this T cell receptor (beta chain) is a study of T cell responses to AZD1222 COVID-19 vaccine. Whole-study findings and limits: Repertoire sampling happened only post peak T cell response. Targets within unmutated variant regions were reportedly found for nearly half of spike-specific TCRs.

On this clone itself: The antigen remains undetermined.

CDR1 is SGHVS and CDR2 is FNYEAQ in the germline V gene. The ends were cut back, 4 bases at V and 3 bases at J, with 15 bases in the middle. The CDR3 covers 16 residues. Here immunoSEQ multiplex PCR was the method, and the copy in TCRdb shows in-frame clones only, minus some. The sample lists roughly 110,000 clones, about nine tenths occurring once. The J gene is TRBJ1-4, the V gene TRBV7-6; D remains ambiguous. Sequencing was performed on peripheral blood, taken on day 0 of AZD1222 vaccination. This TCR derives from an adult in good health. The CDR3 sequence: CASSSGTGVANEKLFF. In DNA form, the CDR3 reads TGTGCCAGCAGCTCAGGCACCGGTGTAGCTAATGAAAAACTGTTTTTT.